This T cell receptor beta chain was identified during a study of human T cells and chemical hapten exposure. Time point specified: healthy volunteer bleed at 2 weeks. Total RNA came from unfractionated whole blood. V was pared by 6 bases and J by 6 bases, with 5 bases of the junction left unmatched. CDR1 is MDHEN and CDR2 is SYDVKM in the germline V gene. The CDR3 runs to 14 residues. Individual cDNA molecules each carried unique molecular identifiers attached by the library. A single record per CDR3 protein comes from TCRdb applying MiXCR to the RACE reads. The sample consists of 75,000 to 100,000 distinct CDR3 sequences, approximately 10% of them appearing once. The study, taken as a whole, reports: TCRs at high frequency, those above 1 in 1000, did not change with DPC sensitization.

Many counts were recorded for this clonotype. The target antigen is unknown. J is TRBJ2-1 and V is TRBV28, with 10 bases identical to TRBD2. Sequenced material: whole blood. The TCR comes from a female donor in good health. Some clones in this sample may be carry-over from other donors' samples. The CDR3 is CASRAGGPVNEQFF. CDR3 coding DNA: TGTGCCAGCAGAGCGGGAGGGCCGGTCAATGAGCAGTTCTTC.